The T cell receptor (beta chain) under discussion was sequenced for a study of T cell responses to AZD1222 COVID-19 vaccine. Notes on the study in general: Clonal diversity was possibly underestimated, and white British individuals and females predominated among donors. At baseline, just a handful of AZD1222 recipients tested seropositive. Dominant CD4 TCR responses targeted spike regions 160-218 and 743-854. In the spike-specific TCR repertoire, nearly half reportedly target unmutated variant regions.

About this clone: The antigen remains undetermined.

Repertoires were generated with immunoSEQ multiplex PCR, while TCRdb's copy carries only in-frame clones and drops some. The table shows over 45,000 clones, with roughly 90% occurring only once. CDR3 size: 11 residues. Germline V CDR1 and CDR2: MDHEN, SYDVKM. Between the trimmed V and J ends, which lost 6 bases and 10 bases, there was a span of 10 bases. The gene calls are TRBV28 and TRBJ1-3; D possibly corresponds to TRBD1 (5 bases). The receptor was isolated from an adult who received the AZD1222 COVID-19 vaccine. The sequencing used peripheral blood, collected 28 days after the second AZD1222 dose. CDR3 in amino acids: CASSSGTTIYF. In DNA, the CDR3 is TGTGCCAGCAGCTCCGGGACTACCATATATTTT. Full variable domain (remainder filled in from reference TRBV28 and TRBJ1-3): DVKVTQSSRYLVKRTGEKVFLECVQDMDHENMFWYRQDPGLGLRLIYFSYDVKMKEKGDIPEGYSVSREKKERFSLILESASTNQTSMYLCASSSGTTIYFGEGSWLTVV.